The subject of this entry is one T cell receptor beta chain. Antigen: not known. The ends lost 5 bases at V and 0 bases at J; junction bases unmatched: 11. The germline gives CDR1 MGHDK, CDR2 SYGVNS. This CDR3 has 17 residues. Method: immunoSEQ multiplex PCR; TCRdb's copy keeps in-frame clones and lacks some. The sample includes 440,000 or so clones, roughly nine tenths seen only once; the top ten take more than 1.5%. The data originate from a study of Ad26.COV2.S vaccination and SARS-CoV-2 variants. Treatment indicated: around 19 received Ad26.COV2.S at low or high dose, single or two shots; about 5 received placebo; per-sample allocation not given. Sampling was done on day 63 after the first vaccine or placebo injection. Adults aged 18-55 years in Boston included the donor. General study findings and limits: Vaccinees displayed broader spike-specific TCR repertoires than placebo recipients.

The sample in question was peripheral blood, obtained in a trial of Ad26.COV2.S vaccine versus placebo. This receptor was taken from a person aged 18-60 years who received the Ad26.COV2.S COVID-19 vaccine or a placebo. This sequence joins TRBV25-1 and TRBJ2-5, with 8 bases that match TRBD2. Here the CDR3 reads CASSPAGGRIDQETQYF. The CDR3 coding sequence is TGTGCCAGCAGTCCCGCGGGGGGCAGGATCGACCAAGAGACCCAGTACTTC.